This TCR beta chain was retrieved from a study of stem cell transplantation in POMP-related autoinflammatory disease. At the level of the study: Pre-transplant patients had naive-skewed CD4+ T cells and few CD8+ T cells. Neutrophil and platelet engraftment from the graft donor was 100% through one year after transplant. Study conclusions and caveats: PRAID patients trended toward lower TRB diversity and higher clonality in all analyzed T-cell subsets.

V lost 3 bases, J lost 0 bases, and 12 bases lay in between. Germline lookup yields CDR1 MGHRA and CDR2 YSYEKL. CDR3 length: 16 residues. Remarks on this clone: Its antigen is unknown.

Only in-frame clones appear in the TCRdb table, and some are missing; sequencing was by immunoSEQ multiplex PCR. Among tens of thousands of clones listed, just over 90% were seen once. The origin of this receptor is a human patient with POMP-related autoinflammation and immune dysregulation (PRAID). The graft donor may have contributed some T cells. The J gene is TRBJ1-5, the V gene TRBV4-1; D call uncertain. The specimen comprised CD4+ T cells from PBMCs, sampled after stem cell transplantation. In DNA, the CDR3 is TGCGCCAGCAGCCATGATCCGGGAAATAGCAATCAGCCCCAGCATTTT. Translated: CASSHDPGNSNQPQHF.